The 24 T cell receptor beta chains reported below all come from one sample, sequenced in a study of shared clonotypes between healthy human individuals. TCRdb keeps only in-frame clones here, not all; method: immunoSEQ multiplex PCR. The sample yields over 2 million clones, roughly 95% seen once. Terminally differentiated effector memory CD45RA+ cells were excluded from the naive CD8 cells, which were CD45RO-negative and positively selected for CCR7. The sequenced sample consisted of naive CD8+ T cells sorted from blood. The receptor set was obtained from a man between 18 and 35 years old in good health.

The V gene is TRBV9, the J gene TRBJ2-1; the D is unclear. The CDR3 extends over 14 amino acids. V gave up 4 bases and J gave up 4 bases, with 12 bases separating them. The V gene's germline CDR1 is SGDLS and CDR2 YYNGEE. CDR3 in amino acids: CASSLNPVYNEQFF. The CDR3 DNA reads TGTGCCAGCAGCCTCAATCCAGTTTACAATGAGCAGTTCTTC.

This clone appeared a single time. Other DNA sequences from this sample encode an identical CDR3 as well. The gene calls are TRBV5-1 and TRBJ1-2, with 8 bases identical to TRBD1. The CDR3 consists of 14 residues. V shed 0 bases, J shed 6 bases, and the junction held 4 bases outside the gene matches. Germline V gene lookup returns CDR1 SGHRS and CDR2 YFSETQ. The CDR3 here is CASSLGQGYDGYTF. CDR3 DNA: TGCGCCAGCAGCTTGGGACAGGGGTACGATGGCTACACCTTC.

This clone was detected only once. This chain joins TRBV5-6 and TRBJ2-7; the match to TRBD1 covers 7 bases. The CDR3 spans 14 residues. V shed 5 bases and J 2 bases; nucleotides not matched to a gene: 7. Germline lookup yields CDR1 SGHDT and CDR2 YYEEEE. CDR3 sequence (DNA): TGTGCCAGCAGTCAGGGGGACAGTCCCTACGAGCAGTACTTC. Its protein product is CASSQGDSPYEQYF.

This rearrangement joins TRBV7-2 to TRBJ2-5; 13 bases align to TRBD2. Per germline, CDR1 SGHTA and CDR2 FQGNSA. J lost 3 bases, V lost 5 bases, and 6 bases had no gene match. The CDR3 runs 16 residues. The CDR3 nucleotides are TGTGCCAGCAGCATACTAGCGGGGGGGCTCGAAGAGACCCAGTACTTC. It specifies CASSILAGGLEETQYF.

The CDR3 protein is CASSQTRDARWEQYF. The CDR3 DNA reads as TGCGCCAGCAGCCAGACGAGGGACGCCCGCTGGGAGCAGTACTTC. The chain joins TRBV4-1 to TRBJ2-7; D may correspond to TRBD1 or TRBD2 (5 bases each). V shed 3 bases and J shed 7 bases, with 19 bases lying between them. Germline V CDR1 and CDR2: MGHRA, YSYEKL. This CDR3 comprises 15 residues.

A word on this clone: Other DNA sequences in this sample translate to the same CDR3. The J gene is TRBJ2-7, the V gene TRBV27; the D is unclear. Germline CDR1 reads MNHEY; CDR2 reads SMNVEV (reference sequence). With 2 bases removed from V and 3 bases from J, the gap between germline ends came to 5 bases. The CDR3 totals 12 residues. CDR3 nucleotide sequence: TGTGCCAGCAGTTTAAGAGGCTACGAGCAGTACTTC. Translated, it gives CASSLRGYEQYF.

V is TRBV10-3 and J is TRBJ2-7; D remains unclear. The germline V and J ends were trimmed by 0 bases and 4 bases, with 13 bases remaining between them. This CDR3 has 15 residues. Germline V gives CDR1 ENHRY, CDR2 SYGVKD. In nucleotides, the CDR3 is TGTGCCATCAGTGAGTCTCGGGTATCGGGTTACGAGCAGTACTTC. Translated: CAISESRVSGYEQYF.

Concerning this clone: The identical CDR3 is also encoded by other nucleotide sequences in the sample. The chain employs TRBV5-1 and TRBJ2-7, with D perhaps matching TRBD2 (5 bases). The germline V and J ends were trimmed by 1 base and 1 base, with 6 bases remaining between them. The length of the CDR3 is 13 residues. The germline gives CDR1 SGHRS, CDR2 YFSETQ. The CDR3: CASSLTGSYEQYF. In nucleotides, the CDR3 is TGCGCCAGCAGCTTGACGGGGTCCTACGAGCAGTACTTC.

This clone has just one count. This sample also contains other DNA sequences that code for the same CDR3. The rearrangement joins TRBV29-1 to TRBJ2-7, with 11 bases fitting TRBD1. The CDR3 contains 13 residues. Germline V gene sequence: CDR1 SQVTM, CDR2 ANQGSEA. Unmatched junction bases numbered 5, after V lost 7 bases and J lost 3 bases. CDR3 bases: TGCAGCGCTAGGACAGGGGGCAGCTACGAGCAGTACTTC. It codes for CSARTGGSYEQYF.

The chain employs TRBV4-1 and TRBJ1-1; 11 bases are shared with TRBD1. J lost 4 bases, V lost 2 bases, and 3 bases had no gene match. The CDR3 extends over 15 amino acids. Per the germline V gene, CDR1 is MGHRA and CDR2 is YSYEKL. CDR3 amino acids: CASSQTGTGGTEAFF. CDR3 bases: TGCGCCAGCAGCCAAACCGGGACAGGGGGCACTGAAGCTTTCTTT.

The V call is TRBV29-1, the J call TRBJ1-1; D is undetermined. Germline values: CDR1 SQVTM, CDR2 ANQGSEA. The CDR3 sequence is 12 residues long. The germline V and J ends were trimmed by 4 bases and 2 bases, with 8 bases remaining between them. The CDR3 nucleotides read TGCAGCGTTGTGGGCGACAACACTGAAGCTTTCTTT. Translation: CSVVGDNTEAFF.

The rearrangement links TRBV30 to TRBJ1-5, with unresolved D. Trimming stripped 2 bases from V and 5 bases from J, with 10 bases between. Germline V gene sequence: CDR1 GTSNPN, CDR2 SVGIG (reference sequence). The CDR3 totals 13 residues. The CDR3 loop reads CAWSPQTDQPQHF. CDR3 sequence (DNA): TGTGCCTGGAGTCCTCAAACTGATCAGCCCCAGCATTTT.

CDR3 in DNA: TGTGCCAGCAGTTACATGGGGGCCGCTGAGCAGTTCTTC. Its translation is CASSYMGAAEQFF. The chain combines TRBV6-5 with TRBJ2-1, with a tentative D call TRBD1 (6 bases). Germline V CDR1 and CDR2: MNHEY, SVGAGI. V was cut by 2 bases and J by 9 bases, with 11 bases left in between. The CDR3 spans 13 residues.

The sample holds one count of this clone. The rearrangement links TRBV30 to TRBJ2-7; D is possibly TRBD1 (6 bases). CDR1 is GTSNPN, CDR2 SVGIG, per germline (reference sequence). This CDR3 is built from 12 residues. The ends were cut back, 5 bases at V and 2 bases at J, with 10 bases in the middle. CDR3 DNA sequence: TGTGCCTGGGACCAGGGGACCTACGAGCAGTACTTC. Translated: CAWDQGTYEQYF.

The V gene is TRBV7-9, the J gene TRBJ1-1; no definite D call. The CDR3 is 14 residues long. Germline loops: CDR1 SEHNR, CDR2 FQNEAQ (reference sequence). V gave up 1 base and J gave up 10 bases, with 16 bases separating them. CDR3: CASSLGLTNRGAFF. In DNA, the CDR3 is TGTGCCAGCAGCTTAGGCTTGACAAACCGAGGAGCTTTCTTT.

This chain uses TRBV7-9 with TRBJ2-7; 7 bases align to TRBD1. The V and J ends lost 5 bases and 3 bases, in that order; junction bases with no gene match: 1. Germline values: CDR1 SEHNR, CDR2 FQNEAQ (reference sequence). The CDR3 is made up of 12 amino acids. As DNA, the CDR3 is TGTGCCAGCAGCGGACAGGACTACGAGCAGTACTTC. Amino acids: CASSGQDYEQYF. Full variable domain (outside the CDR3, taken from reference TRBV7-9 and TRBJ2-7): DTGVSQNPRHKITKRGQNVTFRCDPISEHNRLYWYRQTLGQGPEFLTYFQNEAQLEKSRLLSDRFSAERPKGSFSTLEIQRTEQGDSAMYLCASSGQDYEQYFGPGTRLTVT.

The CDR3 DNA follows: TGTGCCAGCAGCGCACAGGGGGAACGATCCTACGAGCAGTACTTC. Its protein product is CASSAQGERSYEQYF. J is TRBJ2-7 and V is TRBV7-9, with TRBD1 matching over 8 bases. The CDR3 is made up of 15 amino acids. V dropped 5 bases and J dropped 1; count of bases not matched to a gene: 7. Germline CDR1 and CDR2: SEHNR and FQNEAQ (reference sequence).

V is TRBV7-3 and J is TRBJ2-3; the match to TRBD2 covers 9 bases. After removal of 2 bases from V and 2 bases from J, the junction contained 8 bases not matched to a gene. Germline loops: CDR1 SGHTA, CDR2 FQGTGA. The CDR3 has 17 amino acids. This chain's CDR3 is CASSLHGSGGLTDTQYF. The DNA of the CDR3 is TGTGCCAGCAGCTTACATGGTAGCGGGGGCCTCACAGATACGCAGTATTTT.

The J gene is TRBJ2-7, the V gene TRBV29-1; D may be TRBD1 (5 bases). V lost 3 bases to trimming and J lost 0 bases, with 9 bases between them. The CDR3 extends over 13 amino acids. Per the germline V gene, CDR1 is SQVTM and CDR2 is ANQGSEA. The CDR3 DNA is TGCAGCGTTGAGGGGCAGCTCTCCTACGAGCAGTACTTC. Protein product: CSVEGQLSYEQYF.

A remark on this clone: Other DNA sequences in the same sample also yield this CDR3. The chain joins TRBV2 to TRBJ2-7, with D perhaps matching TRBD2 (6 bases). Germline V gene data show CDR1 as SNHLY and CDR2 as FYNNEI. V lost 3 bases to trimming and J lost 0 bases, with 12 bases between them. CDR3 length: 15 amino acids. CDR3 in DNA: TGTGCCAGCAGTGAGGGTCGGGGGAGCTCCTACGAGCAGTACTTC. Its protein is CASSEGRGSSYEQYF.

This rearrangement joins TRBV6-1 to TRBJ2-1; 8 bases map to TRBD2. The CDR3 has 16 amino acids. The germline V gene has CDR1 MNHNS and CDR2 SASEGT. J lost 0 bases, V lost 2 bases, and 3 bases had no gene match. DNA of the CDR3: TGTGCCAGCAGTGAAACTCGGGGGGGCTCCTACAATGAGCAGTTCTTC. Encoded protein: CASSETRGGSYNEQFF.

The chain links TRBV27 to TRBJ2-3; TRBD2 matches 7 bases. CDR3 length: 15 residues. The ends lost 8 bases at V and 4 bases at J; junction bases unmatched: 12. Germline values: CDR1 MNHEY, CDR2 SMNVEV (reference sequence). The CDR3 reads CASREGASGPDTQYF. CDR3 DNA: TGTGCCAGCCGAGAAGGGGCTAGCGGCCCAGATACGCAGTATTTT.

This rearrangement joins TRBV5-4 to TRBJ2-2; 7 bases fit TRBD2. Germline values: CDR1 SGHNT, CDR2 YYREEE (reference sequence). V lost 3 bases to trimming and J lost 1 base; unmatched junction nucleotides: 3. This CDR3 has 15 amino acids. The CDR3: CASSYGGGNTGELFF. The CDR3 region has the DNA TGTGCCAGCAGCTATGGCGGGGGGAACACCGGGGAGCTGTTTTTT. Full variable domain (missing parts from reference TRBV5-4 and TRBJ2-2): ETGVTQSPTHLIKTRGQQVTLRCSSQSGHNTVSWYQQALGQGPQFIFQYYREEENGRGNFPPRFSGLQFPNYSSELNVNALELDDSALYLCASSYGGGNTGELFFGEGSRLTVL.

The chain combines TRBV10-3 with TRBJ1-5; D is unclear. The germline gives CDR1 ENHRY, CDR2 SYGVKD. The V and J ends lost 3 bases and 6 bases respectively, with 9 bases between them. CDR3 length equals 13 residues. The CDR3 spells CAISDELGQPQHF. The CDR3 DNA sequence: TGTGCCATCAGTGACGAATTAGGTCAGCCCCAGCATTTT.